One sample yielded the 22 T cell receptor beta chains listed below, sequenced in a study of Tregs in tolerant kidney transplant recipients. Sequencing was performed with immunoSEQ multiplex PCR; in TCRdb, only in-frame clones are kept and a portion is missing. This table holds tens of thousands of clones. The sequences come from CD4+ T cells from blood, collected before the transplant. The origin of the receptors is a human donor who received a combined kidney and bone marrow transplant.

Partial CDR3 DNA: TGTGCCAGTAGTATCCGCGCCCCGGATACG. It is translated as CASSIRAPDT. The whole CDR3 is CASSIRAPDTQYF. V usage is TRBV19 and J usage is TRBJ2-3; no reliable D call. The CDR3 is cut off 3 residues early in the read; its end comes from the germline J gene. The CDR3 is made up of 13 amino acids. Trimming cost V 3 bases and J 6 bases, with 10 bases left between them. The germline gives CDR1 LNHDA, CDR2 SQIVND (reference sequence).

As for this clone: The CDR3 end is not reached by the read, which stops 3 residues before it; the germline J gene fills it in. The chain links TRBV5-1 to TRBJ2-1; 9 bases are a match to TRBD2. V trimming: 4 bases; J trimming: 0 bases; junction bases outside the gene matches: 2. From germline, CDR1 is SGHRS and CDR2 YFSETQ. The CDR3 contains 15 residues. The sequenced CDR3 bases are TGCGCCAGCAGCCCGACTAGCGGCTCCTACAATGAG. Amino acid sequence: CASSPTSGSYNE. The CDR3 reads in full as CASSPTSGSYNEQFF.

About this clone itself: The observed sequence ends 3 residues before the CDR3 terminus, with the missing tail filled in from the germline J gene. This chain links TRBV13 with TRBJ2-2; TRBD1 matches at 7 bases. The CDR3 sequence is 16 residues long. The germline V gene encodes CDR1 PRHDT and CDR2 FYEKMQ (reference sequence). The V gene end was trimmed by 3 bases and the J gene end by 0 bases; junction bases not matched to a gene: 4. The DNA read from the CDR3 is TGTGCCAGCAGCTTGACAGGGATTTCGAACACCGGGGAG. Its translation is CASSLTGISNTGE. In full, the CDR3 is CASSLTGISNTGELFF.

A word on this clone: Read sequence stops 3 residues before the CDR3 end, and the germline J gene provides the missing end. The chain combines TRBV7-3 with TRBJ2-5; D call uncertain. The CDR3 spans 15 residues. Trimming left V 0 bases short and J 2 bases short, with 10 bases between. Germline CDR1 and CDR2: SGHTA and FQGTGA. The covered CDR3 bases are TGTGCCAGCAGCTTAACGCCACGGTCTCAAGAGACC. Its protein is CASSLTPRSQET. The complete CDR3 sequence is CASSLTPRSQETQYF.

Regarding this clone: The read gets to within 3 residues of the CDR3 end, and the germline J gene fills in the rest. The chain combines TRBV7-2 with TRBJ2-2, with D perhaps matching TRBD1 (5 bases). Germline V gene sequence: CDR1 SGHTA, CDR2 FQGNSA. The length of the CDR3 is 15 residues. V lost 10 bases and J 5 bases, leaving 20 bases between the germline ends. The covered CDR3 bases are TGTGCCACCGACCTACTTCAGGGAATAACCGGGGAG. Translated, it gives CATDLLQGITGE. The whole CDR3 sequence is CATDLLQGITGELFF. The entire variable domain, with the rest obtained from reference TRBV7-2 and TRBJ2-2, is as follows: GAGVSQSPSNKVTEKGKDVELRCDPISGHTALYWYRQSLGQGLEFLIYFQGNSAPDKSGLPSDRFSAERTGGSVSTLTIQRTQQEDSAVYLCATDLLQGITGELFFGEGSRLTVL.

To note about this clone: The CDR3 is cut off 3 residues early in the read; its end comes from the germline J gene. The rearrangement links TRBV14 to TRBJ1-1; tentative D call: TRBD1 (5 bases). The CDR3 has 16 residues. V gave up 1 base and J gave up 1 base, with 13 bases separating them. Germline V lookup: CDR1 SGHDN, CDR2 FVKESK. CDR3 sequence: CASSQAHGGGNTEAFF. CDR3 DNA, as far as it was read: TGTGCCAGCAGCCAAGCCCATGGGGGGGGGAACACTGAA.

The CDR3 DNA, read in part, is TGCAGTGCTAGACTCCTGAACACTGAA. Translating gives CSARLLNTE. The CDR3, in full, reads CSARLLNTEAFF. The gene calls are TRBV20-1 and TRBJ1-1; D remains unclear. The read ends 3 residues shy of where the CDR3 ends; the end is completed using the germline J gene. CDR1 is DFQATT, CDR2 SNEGSKA, per germline (reference sequence). V shed 2 bases and J shed 0 bases, with 4 bases lying between them. This CDR3 has 12 residues.

About this clone itself: The read gets to within 3 residues of the CDR3 end, and the germline J gene fills in the rest. This chain uses TRBV11-3 with TRBJ1-1; no reliable D call. The V gene lost 0 bases and the J gene lost 4 bases, with 6 bases spanning the gap. This CDR3 has 13 residues. From germline, CDR1 is SGHNT and CDR2 YENEEA. This CDR3 reads CASSLDLSTEAFF. The covered CDR3 bases are TGTGCCAGCAGCTTAGATCTCAGCACTGAA.

Points on this clone: The missing CDR3 end, 3 residues past where the read stops, is filled in from the germline J gene. The chain is built from TRBV10-3 and TRBJ2-1; 7 nucleotides align to TRBD2. CDR3 length equals 15 residues. Trimming cost V 9 bases and J 4 bases; bases outside gene matches: 12. Per germline, CDR1 ENHRY and CDR2 SYGVKD. Incomplete CDR3 DNA: TGTGCCATGGGAGGTCCCGGGACTAAATACAATGAG. This translates into CAMGGPGTKYNE. The entire CDR3 protein reads CAMGGPGTKYNEQFF.

Concerning this clone itself: The read ends 3 residues early relative to the CDR3; the germline J gene fills the gap. The rearrangement uses TRBV7-3 and TRBJ2-1, with D possibly matching TRBD2 (5 bases). V lost 1 base and J lost 3, with 7 bases in between. The CDR3 is made up of 14 amino acids. Germline V CDR1 and CDR2: SGHTA, FQGTGA. Here the CDR3 reads CASSLKRNYNEQFF. The sequenced CDR3 bases are TGTGCCAGCAGCTTAAAGCGGAACTACAATGAG.

On this clone: The CDR3 is cut off 3 residues early in the read; its end comes from the germline J gene. The gene calls are TRBV2 and TRBJ2-3, with 8 positions matching TRBD2. The CDR3 covers 14 residues. Per the germline V gene, CDR1 is SNHLY and CDR2 is FYNNEI. Trimming cost V 8 bases and J 6 bases; bases outside gene matches: 10. Partial CDR3 DNA: TGTGCCAGCGCACCGGGACTAGTTCACGATACG. Translating gives CASAPGLVHDT. The whole CDR3 region reads CASAPGLVHDTQYF.

Comment on this clone: The sequence runs out 3 residues before the end of the CDR3; the remainder is reconstructed from the germline J gene. The chain employs TRBV5-4 and TRBJ1-3, with D possibly matching TRBD1 (6 bases). The CDR3 length is 15 residues. Germline CDR1 and CDR2: SGHNT and YYREEE (reference sequence). Trimming took 4 bases from V and 0 from J, leaving 11 bases between them. CDR3: CASSRGQSSGNTIYF. The CDR3 DNA, read in part, is TGTGCCAGCAGCCGTGGACAGTCCTCTGGAAACACC. The whole variable domain, remainder taken from reference TRBV5-4 and TRBJ1-3, is ETGVTQSPTHLIKTRGQQVTLRCSSQSGHNTVSWYQQALGQGPQFIFQYYREEENGRGNFPPRFSGLQFPNYSSELNVNALELDDSALYLCASSRGQSSGNTIYFGEGSWLTVV.

The CDR3 bases that were read are TGTGCCAGCTCACCACCAAGGAGCGTTGCCTACAATGAG. Its translation is CASSPPRSVAYNE. Given in full, the CDR3 is CASSPPRSVAYNEQFF. The chain carries TRBV18 and TRBJ2-1, with D unclear. With the read ending 3 residues before the CDR3 end, the germline J gene is used to fill in that end. The germline V gene encodes CDR1 KGHSH and CDR2 LQKENI. Between the trimmed V and J ends, which lost 0 bases and 2 bases, there was a span of 11 bases. CDR3 length: 16 residues.

Judged by frequency, this clone is medium-sized (0.01 to 0.1%). Read sequence stops 3 residues before the CDR3 end, and the germline J gene provides the missing end. The V gene is TRBV7-8, the J gene TRBJ2-2; 16 bases are a match to TRBD2. CDR1 and CDR2 from the germline V gene are SGHVS and FQNEAQ. The V and J ends lost 4 bases and 5 bases, in that order; junction bases with no gene match: 1. The CDR3 length is 16 residues. Partial CDR3 DNA: TGTGCCAGCAGCTCGGGACTAGCGGGAGGGACCGGGGAG. This translates into CASSSGLAGGTGE. The whole CDR3 region reads CASSSGLAGGTGELFF.

A note on this clone: The CDR3 is cut off 3 residues early in the read; its end comes from the germline J gene. This chain uses TRBV7-6 with TRBJ2-2, with TRBD2 matching 9 bases. CDR3 size: 15 residues. From germline, CDR1 is SGHVS and CDR2 FNYEAQ. J gave up 4 bases and V 1 base, and 1 base lay outside the gene matches. The CDR3 bases that were read are TGTGCCAGCAGCTTAGTTAGCGGGAGCACCGGGGAG. Translated, it gives CASSLVSGSTGE. The CDR3 in full is CASSLVSGSTGELFF. The complete variable domain, with remaining parts taken from reference TRBV7-6 and TRBJ2-2, reads GAGVSQSPRYKVTKRGQDVALRCDPISGHVSLYWYRQALGQGPEFLTYFNYEAQQDKSGLPNDRFSAERPEGSISTLTIQRTEQRDSAMYRCASSLVSGSTGELFFGEGSRLTVL.

Worth noting for this clone: The CDR3 is cut off 3 residues early in the read; its end comes from the germline J gene. This chain uses TRBV19 with TRBJ2-1, with D maybe TRBD2 (5 bases). Germline V gene sequence: CDR1 LNHDA, CDR2 SQIVND (reference sequence). V was shortened by 10 bases and J by 8 bases, with 9 bases between the two germline ends. The CDR3 covers 10 residues. CDR3 DNA (partial): TGTGCCACCGGACTTTATGAG. It translates to CATGLYE. Given in full, the CDR3 is CATGLYEQFF.

Worth noting for this clone: The CDR3 is cut off 3 residues early in the read; its end comes from the germline J gene. The chain carries TRBV20-1 and TRBJ2-5, with TRBD1 as a possible D gene (5 bases). The germline V gene has CDR1 DFQATT and CDR2 SNEGSKA (reference sequence). CDR3 length: 14 amino acids. V was trimmed by 3 bases and J by 4 bases, leaving 15 bases between them. The CDR3 bases that were read are TGCAGTGCTAGTTACCCAGGGCAACGAGAGACC. Translation: CSASYPGQRET. The entire CDR3 protein is CSASYPGQRETQYF.

Details on this clone: The CDR3 end lies 3 residues beyond the end of the read and is filled in from the germline J gene. V usage is TRBV30 and J usage is TRBJ1-2, with TRBD1 matching 8 bases. Germline loops: CDR1 GTSNPN, CDR2 SVGIG (reference sequence). The J segment lost 4 bases and the V segment lost 2 bases, leaving 0 bases of the junction unmatched. This CDR3 comprises 12 residues. The sequenced CDR3 bases are TGTGCCTGGAGTCAGGGGGCCTATGGC. It codes for CAWSQGAYG. The full CDR3 protein is CAWSQGAYGYTF.

Of note for this clone: The read stops 3 residues short of the end of the CDR3; the missing end is completed from the germline J gene. The chain joins TRBV6-1 to TRBJ2-7; possible D gene TRBD2, 6 bases. V shed 1 base and J shed 0 bases, with 13 bases lying between them. Germline V gene data show CDR1 as MNHNS and CDR2 as SASEGT. The CDR3 loop spans 16 amino acids. The covered CDR3 bases are TGTGCCAGCAGTGAAGATGGTAGCGGATTCTCCTACGAG. Translated, it gives CASSEDGSGFSYE. The CDR3, in full, reads CASSEDGSGFSYEQYF.

Concerning this clone: The observed sequence ends 3 residues before the CDR3 terminus, with the missing tail filled in from the germline J gene. The chain employs TRBV20-1 and TRBJ1-1; TRBD1 matches 8 bases. Germline CDR1 DFQATT, CDR2 SNEGSKA (reference sequence). This CDR3 comprises 14 residues. Trimming cost V 1 base and J 1 base; bases outside gene matches: 2. The CDR3 here is CSARGGQGNTEAFF. CDR3 DNA (partial): TGCAGTGCTAGAGGAGGACAGGGGAACACTGAA.

Comment on this clone: The CDR3 is cut off 3 residues early in the read; its end comes from the germline J gene. This chain links TRBV20-1 with TRBJ2-1; 9 bases agree with TRBD1. Germline V gene lookup returns CDR1 DFQATT and CDR2 SNEGSKA (reference sequence). This CDR3 region has 16 residues. Trimming took 0 bases from V and 2 from J; bases not matched to a gene: 5. The CDR3 bases that were read are TGCAGTGCTAGAGATCCGGGGACAGGGCCCTACAATGAG. This sequence encodes CSARDPGTGPYNE. Given in full, the CDR3 is CSARDPGTGPYNEQFF.

To note about this clone: Read coverage stops 3 residues before the CDR3 terminus; the germline J gene supplies the remainder. This sequence joins TRBV19 and TRBJ2-3, with D tentatively TRBD1 (6 bases). CDR3 length equals 15 residues. V lost 4 bases, J lost 2 bases, and 13 bases lay in between. Germline V gene data show CDR1 as LNHDA and CDR2 as SQIVND (reference sequence). The DNA read from the CDR3 is TGTGCCAGTAGTAACTCGCAGGGGCCCACAGATACG. Translated, it gives CASSNSQGPTDT. The whole CDR3 region reads CASSNSQGPTDTQYF.